This TCR beta chain was documented in a study of cytomegalovirus exposure and HLA in healthy donors. Concerning this clone: Its antigen is not identified.

Vbeta (60) and Jbeta (13) primers were used in the PCR. The protocol was immunoSEQ multiplex PCR, while the TCRdb copy is restricted to in-frame clones and leaves out a portion. The sample holds approximately 200,000 clones, approximately 80% seen once. Study-level points and caveats: Immune exposure was documented only through CMV serostatus.

V lost 0 bases to trimming and J lost 2 bases, with 13 bases between them. Germline-derived CDR1 and CDR2 are LNHNV and YYDKDF (reference sequence). CDR3 length: 17 amino acids. The clonotype originates from a man in his forties or fifties in good health and CMV-seronegative. The sequencing input was PBMCs. The gene calls are TRBV15 and TRBJ2-2, with a tentative D call TRBD2 (6 bases). For the CDR3, the DNA is TGTGCCACCAGCAGAGATCAGGACTATGCCAACACCGGGGAGCTGTTTTTT. It specifies CATSRDQDYANTGELFF.